These 20 T cell receptor beta chains share one sample of origin, sequenced in a study of cytomegalovirus exposure and HLA in healthy donors. A multiplex PCR was run with 60 Vbeta primers and 13 Jbeta primers. The method was immunoSEQ multiplex PCR; TCRdb's version includes in-frame clones alone and lacks a portion of them. Of hundreds of thousands of clones listed, roughly 90% are singletons. Sequencing input: PBMCs. The receptors were sampled from a woman between 18 and 29 years old in good health and CMV-seronegative.

This rearrangement joins TRBV14 to TRBJ2-1, with 9 bases fitting TRBD1. Germline CDR1 reads SGHDN; CDR2 reads FVKESK. This CDR3 region has 13 residues. The J segment lost 6 bases and the V segment lost 5 bases, leaving 2 bases of the junction unmatched. The CDR3 coding sequence is TGTGCCAGCAGCACGACAGGGGGCAATGAGCAGTTCTTC. Amino acid sequence: CASSTTGGNEQFF.

The chain combines TRBV5-4 with TRBJ2-3, with 7 nucleotides matching TRBD2. With 0 bases clipped from V and 0 bases from J, the junction kept 4 bases outside the gene matches. The CDR3 contains 16 residues. Germline V CDR1 and CDR2: SGHNT, YYREEE (reference sequence). CDR3 protein: CASSLGGSRSTDTQYF. The CDR3, as DNA: TGTGCCAGCAGCTTGGGCGGGAGCCGTAGCACAGATACGCAGTATTTT.

The chain is built from TRBV5-1 and TRBJ2-2; a possible D gene is TRBD2 (7 bases). The V gene lost 0 bases and the J gene lost 1 base, with 16 bases spanning the gap. CDR3 length: 18 amino acids. The germline gives CDR1 SGHRS, CDR2 YFSETQ. The CDR3, as DNA: TGCGCCAGCAGCTTGGCAAAGGGGGGACTATGGAACACCGGGGAGCTGTTTTTT. It codes for CASSLAKGGLWNTGELFF.

The chain uses TRBV7-8 and TRBJ1-5, with a tentative D call TRBD1 (6 bases). CDR3 length: 13 amino acids. Germline-derived CDR1 and CDR2 are SGHVS and FQNEAQ. V gave up 7 bases and J gave up 3 bases, with 10 bases separating them. CDR3 sequence reads: CASKGGFNQPQHF. The CDR3 nucleotides are TGTGCCAGCAAAGGGGGATTCAATCAGCCCCAGCATTTT. Using reference TRBV7-8 and TRBJ1-5 for the parts outside the CDR3, the full variable domain is GAGVSQSPRYKVAKRGQDVALRCDPISGHVSLFWYQQALGQGPEFLTYFQNEAQLDKSGLPSDRFFAERPEGSVSTLKIQRTQQEDSAVYLCASKGGFNQPQHFGDGTRLSIL.

The chain uses TRBV11-2 and TRBJ1-1; 7 bases are shared with TRBD1. The V gene's germline CDR1 is SGHAT and CDR2 FQNNGV. The CDR3 extends over 16 amino acids. V dropped 0 bases and J dropped 0; count of bases not matched to a gene: 4. CDR3 bases: TGTGCCAGCAGCTTAGATCTCACAGGGGTGAACACTGAAGCTTTCTTT. This encodes CASSLDLTGVNTEAFF.

The J gene is TRBJ1-1, the V gene TRBV20-1; weak D call: TRBD1 (6 bases). Germline lookup yields CDR1 DFQATT and CDR2 SNEGSKA (reference sequence). With 6 bases removed from V and 8 bases from J, the gap between germline ends came to 13 bases. This CDR3 comprises 11 residues. The DNA of the CDR3 is TGCAGTGCCCAAGGAACAGGGGAAGCTTTCTTT. Translation: CSAQGTGEAFF.

This chain links TRBV4-1 with TRBJ1-2; TRBD1 matches at 7 bases. CDR1 is MGHRA and CDR2 is YSYEKL in the germline V gene. V lost 4 bases to trimming and J lost 3 bases; unmatched junction nucleotides: 5. The CDR3 spans 14 residues. The CDR3, as DNA: TGCGCCAGCAGCCTGGGACAGCTCTACTATGGCTACACCTTC. This encodes CASSLGQLYYGYTF.

The chain couples TRBV5-1 to TRBJ2-3; 8 bases agree with TRBD1. Germline loops: CDR1 SGHRS, CDR2 YFSETQ. The trim removed 5 bases at V and 1 base at J, leaving 6 bases unmatched. The CDR3 covers 15 residues. CDR3 in amino acids: CASRQSGQGTDTQYF. CDR3 in DNA: TGCGCCAGCAGGCAGTCGGGACAGGGCACAGATACGCAGTATTTT.

This clone was recorded once. The genes are TRBV20-1 and TRBJ1-1; no clear D. The CDR3 length is 11 residues. V shed 3 bases and J shed 5 bases, with 7 bases lying between them. Germline CDR1 is DFQATT and CDR2 is SNEGSKA (reference sequence). The CDR3 coding sequence is TGCAGTGCTAGGGTCGGGACTGAAGCTTTCTTT. Its translation: CSARVGTEAFF.

V gene TRBV7-3 combines with J gene TRBJ1-1; 8 bases agree with TRBD1. After removal of 4 bases from V and 7 bases from J, the junction contained 5 bases not matched to a gene. Germline V lookup: CDR1 SGHTA, CDR2 FQGTGA. The CDR3 extends over 13 amino acids. CDR3 residues: CASSSRTGLEAFF. CDR3 DNA: TGTGCCAGCAGCTCAAGGACAGGGCTTGAAGCTTTCTTT.

This clone was counted once. The J gene is TRBJ1-1, the V gene TRBV5-8, with TRBD1 matching 9 bases. This CDR3 contains 19 residues. The V gene's germline CDR1 is SGHTS and CDR2 YDEGEE. CDR3 coding DNA: TGTGTCCAGCAGGGGGCACAGGGGGCCGGGTATTTGACTAACACTGAAGCTTTCTTT. It codes for CVQQGAQGAGYLTNTEAFF.

V and J are TRBV27 and TRBJ1-5, with D possibly TRBD1 on 5 matching bases. CDR1 and CDR2 (germline): MNHEY, SMNVEV (reference sequence). V lost 5 bases, J lost 0 bases, and 11 bases lay in between. The CDR3 extends over 15 amino acids. The CDR3 DNA reads as TGTGCCAGCAGTGACGACAGCTATAGCAATCAGCCCCAGCATTTT. Protein: CASSDDSYSNQPQHF.

The rearrangement links TRBV6-1 to TRBJ2-1; 8 nucleotides match TRBD1. After removal of 6 bases from V and 2 bases from J, the junction contained 3 bases not matched to a gene. The CDR3 has 14 amino acids. Germline assignment: CDR1 MNHNS and CDR2 SASEGT. This CDR3 reads CASSLTGAYNEQFF. The CDR3 DNA reads as TGTGCCAGCAGCCTGACAGGGGCCTACAATGAGCAGTTCTTC.

CDR3 sequence (DNA): TGTGCCAGCAGGGGAGGGGGTACTGAAGCTTTCTTT. It is translated as CASRGGGTEAFF. J is TRBJ1-1 and V is TRBV6-5, with a weak D call TRBD1 (6 bases). V lost 6 bases to trimming and J lost 5 bases, with 10 bases between them. Germline CDR1 is MNHEY and CDR2 is SVGAGI. The CDR3 totals 12 residues.

The chain uses TRBV11-2 and TRBJ2-5; tentatively, D is TRBD2 (7 bases). V dropped 3 bases and J dropped 3 bases, with 14 bases sitting between them. CDR3 length: 15 amino acids. Germline CDR1 SGHAT, CDR2 FQNNGV. The CDR3 spells CASSLEGGREETQYF. In DNA, the CDR3 is TGTGCCAGCAGCTTGGAGGGGGGGCGGGAAGAGACCCAGTACTTC.

V usage is TRBV6-5 and J usage is TRBJ1-2; 7 bases match TRBD1. The CDR3 spans 16 residues. Germline V lookup: CDR1 MNHEY, CDR2 SVGAGI. Trimming at V came to 0 bases and at J to 7 bases, leaving 11 bases not matched to a gene. The CDR3 loop is CASSYSRKQGSSGYTF. In DNA form, the CDR3 reads TGTGCCAGCAGTTACTCGCGAAAACAGGGGAGTAGTGGCTACACCTTC.

This chain connects TRBV2 to TRBJ1-1; weak D call: TRBD1 (6 bases). V lost 4 bases, J lost 4 bases, and 10 bases lay in between. Germline assignment: CDR1 SNHLY and CDR2 FYNNEI. The CDR3 totals 13 residues. CDR3: CASSGGLVTEAFF. In nucleotides, the CDR3 is TGTGCCAGCAGTGGGGGGCTAGTCACTGAAGCTTTCTTT.

The rearrangement joins TRBV7-3 to TRBJ2-3; 10 nucleotides line up with TRBD2. The trim removed 2 bases at V and 7 bases at J, leaving 6 bases unmatched. The CDR3 is 15 residues long. Germline-derived CDR1 and CDR2 are SGHTA and FQGTGA. CDR3 bases: TGTGCCAGCAGCTTAGAGAGCGGGGGGGCTTATACGCAGTATTTT. It yields the protein CASSLESGGAYTQYF.

The rearrangement links TRBV2 to TRBJ1-5; D remains unclear. Germline V gene sequence: CDR1 SNHLY, CDR2 FYNNEI. This CDR3 is built from 16 residues. Trimming removed 4 bases at V and 4 bases at J, with 17 bases between. CDR3 loop: CASSAAEASRNQPQHF. The CDR3, as DNA: TGTGCCAGCAGTGCGGCGGAGGCCAGTCGAAATCAGCCCCAGCATTTT.

The chain links TRBV6-5 to TRBJ1-2; TRBD1 matches at 7 bases. The ends lost 7 bases at V and 7 bases at J; junction bases unmatched: 3. CDR3 length: 11 residues. CDR1 is MNHEY and CDR2 is SVGAGI in the germline V gene. In nucleotides, the CDR3 is TGTGCCAGCATCAACAGGGGTGGCTACACCTTC. It encodes CASINRGGYTF.